These 10 T cell receptor beta chains were sequenced from one sample in a study of cytomegalovirus exposure and HLA in healthy donors. PCR involved 60 Vbeta and 13 Jbeta primers. This table comes from immunoSEQ multiplex PCR, and its TCRdb copy is limited to in-frame clones, with some not included. The sample table sets out more than 200,000 clones. Sequenced sample: PBMCs. The source is a woman aged 25 to 45 in good health and CMV-seropositive.

This chain links TRBV13 with TRBJ1-1, with 8 bases matching TRBD1. With 5 bases clipped from V and 5 bases from J, the junction kept 7 bases outside the gene matches. Germline V gives CDR1 PRHDT, CDR2 FYEKMQ (reference sequence). The CDR3 loop spans 14 amino acids. The CDR3 loop reads CASSPSRGRTEAFF. The DNA for the CDR3 is TGTGCCAGCAGCCCCAGCAGGGGGCGGACTGAAGCTTTCTTT.

The chain carries TRBV29-1 and TRBJ2-7, with D perhaps matching TRBD2 (5 bases). The V end lost 4 bases, the J end lost 1 base, and 5 bases lay between the germline ends. The V gene's germline CDR1 is SQVTM and CDR2 ANQGSEA. The CDR3 extends over 11 amino acids. The CDR3 sequence: CSVGESYEQYF. The DNA of the CDR3 is TGCAGCGTTGGGGAGTCCTACGAGCAGTACTTC.

The J gene is TRBJ1-5, the V gene TRBV7-9; 8 positions match TRBD1. The V gene end was trimmed by 5 bases and the J gene end by 0 bases; junction bases not matched to a gene: 6. The germline V gene encodes CDR1 SEHNR and CDR2 FQNEAQ (reference sequence). The CDR3 extends over 16 amino acids. The CDR3, as DNA: TGTGCCAGCAGCATTAACACAGGGGGTAGCAATCAGCCCCAGCATTTT. Translating gives CASSINTGGSNQPQHF.

The CDR3 spells CASSMVTGSPGGNTQYF. The CDR3 nucleotides read TGTGCCAGTAGTATGGTAACCGGGTCACCAGGAGGCAATACGCAGTATTTT. The chain has TRBV19 and TRBJ2-3; tentatively, D is TRBD2 (5 bases). The CDR3 runs to 17 residues. In germline, CDR1 is LNHDA, CDR2 SQIVND (reference sequence). V was shortened by 3 bases and J by 7 bases, with 23 bases between the two germline ends.

This rearrangement joins TRBV15 to TRBJ2-7; 12 bases align to TRBD2. J lost 6 bases, V lost 2 bases, and 8 bases had no gene match. The germline CDR1 and CDR2 sequences are LNHNV and YYDKDF (reference sequence). This CDR3 region has 16 residues. The CDR3 DNA sequence: TGTGCCACCAGCAGATCCCTAGCGGGAGGGCCGGTCGAGCAGTACTTC. It translates to CATSRSLAGGPVEQYF.

The chain couples TRBV5-6 to TRBJ2-1, with D tentatively TRBD2 (6 bases). Trimming took off 4 bases at V and 4 bases at J, with 15 bases between the two ends. The CDR3 spans 15 residues. Germline CDR1 and CDR2: SGHDT and YYEEEE. The CDR3 sequence is CASSAIGTGYNEQFF. Written as DNA, the CDR3 is TGTGCCAGCAGCGCAATAGGGACTGGTTACAATGAGCAGTTCTTC.

V and J are TRBV5-1 and TRBJ2-7, with TRBD1 identical over 8 bases. This CDR3 spans 15 amino acids. V trimming: 4 bases; J trimming: 4 bases; junction bases outside the gene matches: 10. Germline CDR1 reads SGHRS; CDR2 reads YFSETQ. In nucleotides, the CDR3 is TGCGCCAGCAGCCTGCAGAGCGGACAGGGATACGAGCAGTACTTC. Its translation is CASSLQSGQGYEQYF. The complete variable domain, with remaining parts taken from reference TRBV5-1 and TRBJ2-7, reads KAGVTQTPRYLIKTRGQQVTLSCSPISGHRSVSWYQQTPGQGLQFLFEYFSETQRNKGNFPGRFSGRQFSNSRSEMNVSTLELGDSALYLCASSLQSGQGYEQYFGPGTRLTVT.

The rearrangement links TRBV4-1 to TRBJ2-5, with no clear D. CDR1 and CDR2 from the germline V gene are MGHRA and YSYEKL. CDR3 length: 12 amino acids. V was trimmed by 4 bases and J by 4 bases, leaving 7 bases between them. The CDR3 DNA follows: TGCGCCAGCAGCCGTCCCCGAGAGACCCAGTACTTC. It is translated as CASSRPRETQYF.

The chain uses TRBV2 and TRBJ1-5; maybe TRBD1 (5 bases). V was cut by 8 bases and J by 7 bases, with 15 bases left in between. Germline-derived CDR1 and CDR2 are SNHLY and FYNNEI. This CDR3 contains 13 residues. The CDR3 nucleotides are TGTGCCAGCCGGAGTGGACAAAAACAGCCCCAGCATTTT. Its translation is CASRSGQKQPQHF.

CDR3 DNA: TGTGCCAGCTCACCATGGCCGGGTACGAGGGACTATGGCTACACCTTC. Protein sequence: CASSPWPGTRDYGYTF. The chain couples TRBV18 to TRBJ1-2; D unresolved. The V gene's germline CDR1 is KGHSH and CDR2 LQKENI. This CDR3 has 16 amino acids. V was shortened by 2 bases and J by 3 bases, with 16 bases between the two germline ends.